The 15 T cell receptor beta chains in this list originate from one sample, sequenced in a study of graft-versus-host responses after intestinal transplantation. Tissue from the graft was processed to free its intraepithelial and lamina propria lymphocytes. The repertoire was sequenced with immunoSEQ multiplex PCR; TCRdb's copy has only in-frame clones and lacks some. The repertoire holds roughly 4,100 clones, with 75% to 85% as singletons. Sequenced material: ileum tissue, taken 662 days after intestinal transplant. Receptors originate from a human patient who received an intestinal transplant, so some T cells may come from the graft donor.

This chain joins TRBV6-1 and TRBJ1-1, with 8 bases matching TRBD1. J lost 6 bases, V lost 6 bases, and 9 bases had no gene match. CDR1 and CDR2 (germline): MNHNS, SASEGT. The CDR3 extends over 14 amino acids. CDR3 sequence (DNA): TGTGCCAGCAGCTCTCCCAGGGGGCCCGCTGAAGCTTTCTTT. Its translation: CASSSPRGPAEAFF.

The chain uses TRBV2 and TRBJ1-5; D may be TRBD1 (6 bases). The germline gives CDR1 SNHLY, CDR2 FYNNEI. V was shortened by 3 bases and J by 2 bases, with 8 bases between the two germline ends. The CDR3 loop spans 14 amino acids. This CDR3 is CASSDRGRNQPQHF. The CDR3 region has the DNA TGTGCCAGCAGTGACAGGGGCCGCAATCAGCCCCAGCATTTT.

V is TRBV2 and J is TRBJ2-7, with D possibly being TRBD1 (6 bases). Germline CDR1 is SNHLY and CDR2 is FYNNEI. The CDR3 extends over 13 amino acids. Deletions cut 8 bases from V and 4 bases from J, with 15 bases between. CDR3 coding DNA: TGTGCCAGCGAAACGGGGCAGGGGTACGAGCAGTACTTC. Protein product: CASETGQGYEQYF.

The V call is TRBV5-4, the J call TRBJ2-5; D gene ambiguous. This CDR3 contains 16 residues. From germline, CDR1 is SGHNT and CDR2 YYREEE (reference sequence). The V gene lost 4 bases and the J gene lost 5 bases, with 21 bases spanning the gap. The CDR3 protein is CASSASAVVSEETQYF. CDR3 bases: TGTGCCAGCAGCGCCTCGGCTGTCGTGAGTGAGGAGACCCAGTACTTC.

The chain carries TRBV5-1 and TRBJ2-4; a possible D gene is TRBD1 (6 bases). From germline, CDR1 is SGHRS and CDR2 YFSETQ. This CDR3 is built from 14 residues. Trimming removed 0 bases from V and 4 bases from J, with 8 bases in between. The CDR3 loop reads CASSLGQGKNIQYF. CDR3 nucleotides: TGCGCCAGCAGCTTGGGGCAGGGGAAAAACATTCAGTACTTC.

CDR3 residues: CASRPLRQGARGIRGYTF. CDR3 DNA: TGTGCCAGCAGGCCACTCAGACAGGGGGCAAGAGGAATAAGGGGCTACACCTTC. The chain uses TRBV7-8 and TRBJ1-2; 10 bases are shared with TRBD1. This CDR3 is built from 18 residues. J lost 8 bases, V lost 6 bases, and 21 bases had no gene match. CDR1 and CDR2 (germline): SGHVS, FQNEAQ.

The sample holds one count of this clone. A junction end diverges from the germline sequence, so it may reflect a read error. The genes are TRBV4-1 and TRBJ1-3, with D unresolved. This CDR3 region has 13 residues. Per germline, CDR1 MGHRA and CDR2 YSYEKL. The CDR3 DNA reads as TGCGCCAGCAGCCAAGGTCCTGGGAACACCATATATTTT. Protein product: CASSQGPGNTIYF.

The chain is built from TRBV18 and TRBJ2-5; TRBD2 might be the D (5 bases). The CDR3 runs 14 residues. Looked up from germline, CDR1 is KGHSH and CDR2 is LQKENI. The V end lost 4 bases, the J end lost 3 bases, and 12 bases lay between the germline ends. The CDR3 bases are TGTGCCAGCTCACACCGGACTGAAAAAGAGACCCAGTACTTC. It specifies CASSHRTEKETQYF.

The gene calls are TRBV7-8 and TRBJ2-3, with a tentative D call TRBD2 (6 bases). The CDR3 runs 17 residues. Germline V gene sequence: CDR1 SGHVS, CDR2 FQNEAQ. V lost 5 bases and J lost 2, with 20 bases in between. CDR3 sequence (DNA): TGTGCCAGCAGCGCTCGAAGGAGGGGCCTGAACACAGATACGCAGTATTTT. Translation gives CASSARRRGLNTDTQYF. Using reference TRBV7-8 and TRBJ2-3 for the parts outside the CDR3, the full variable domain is GAGVSQSPRYKVAKRGQDVALRCDPISGHVSLFWYQQALGQGPEFLTYFQNEAQLDKSGLPSDRFFAERPEGSVSTLKIQRTQQEDSAVYLCASSARRRGLNTDTQYFGPGTRLTVL.

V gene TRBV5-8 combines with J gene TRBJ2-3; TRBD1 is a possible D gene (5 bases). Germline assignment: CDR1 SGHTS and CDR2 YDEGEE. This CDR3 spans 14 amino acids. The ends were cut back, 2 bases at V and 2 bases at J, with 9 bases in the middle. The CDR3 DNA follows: TGTGCCAGCAGCTTAACACAGGTCACAGATACGCAGTATTTT. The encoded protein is CASSLTQVTDTQYF.

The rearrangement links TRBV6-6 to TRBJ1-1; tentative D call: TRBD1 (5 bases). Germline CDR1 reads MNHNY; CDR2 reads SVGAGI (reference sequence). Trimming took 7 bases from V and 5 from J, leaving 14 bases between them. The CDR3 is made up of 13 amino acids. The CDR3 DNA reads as TGTGCCAGCAAAGGACCGGGGACGACTGAAGCTTTCTTT. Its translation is CASKGPGTTEAFF.

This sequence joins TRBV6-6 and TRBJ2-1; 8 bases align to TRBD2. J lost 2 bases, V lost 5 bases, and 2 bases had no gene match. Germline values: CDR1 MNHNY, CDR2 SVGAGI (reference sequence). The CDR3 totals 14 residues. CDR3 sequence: CASSARGAYNEQFF. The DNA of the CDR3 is TGTGCCAGCAGTGCGCGGGGGGCCTACAATGAGCAGTTCTTC.

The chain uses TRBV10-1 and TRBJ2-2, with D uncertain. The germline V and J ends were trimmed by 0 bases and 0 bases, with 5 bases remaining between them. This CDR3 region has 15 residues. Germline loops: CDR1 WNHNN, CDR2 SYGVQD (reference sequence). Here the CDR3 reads CASSESDSNTGELFF. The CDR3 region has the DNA TGCGCCAGCAGTGAGTCCGACTCGAACACCGGGGAGCTGTTTTTT.

The CDR3 nucleotides read TGTGCCAGGTGGGGGGCCGCGAAGTGGACAGATACGCAGTATTTT. Translated, it gives CARWGAAKWTDTQYF. V is TRBV21-1 and J is TRBJ2-3. TRBV21-1 is a recognized pseudogene. The CDR3 has 15 amino acids.

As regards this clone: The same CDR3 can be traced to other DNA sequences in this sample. CDR3 bases: TGTGCCAGCAGCTTATCAGGGCGTTTCAACGAGCAGTTCTTC. Its translation is CASSLSGRFNEQFF. The chain uses TRBV7-6 and TRBJ2-1; possible D gene TRBD1, 5 bases. Germline loops: CDR1 SGHVS, CDR2 FNYEAQ. Trimming took off 2 bases at V and 10 bases at J, with 15 bases between the two ends. The CDR3 has 14 residues.